Detailed here is one TCR beta chain. Its target is unknown. Repertoires were generated with immunoSEQ multiplex PCR, while TCRdb's copy carries only in-frame clones and drops some. The repertoire includes roughly 180,000 clones, roughly 94% of them detected once, and approximately 0.64% sits in the top ten. The data derive from a study of T cell responses to AZD1222 COVID-19 vaccine. Study results and limitations: Donors were mostly white British, more females; clonal diversity possibly underestimated. CD4 TCRs linked to vaccination spanned spike, dominating at 160-218 and 743-854. Just 5 to 7 people given AZD1222 tested seropositive at baseline. Vaccination with two AZD1222 doses was followed by a rise in Spike-specific TCR breadth and depth.

The TCR sequence derives from an adult in good health. The material was peripheral blood, obtained on day 0 of AZD1222 vaccination.

The CDR3 region has the DNA TGTGCCAGCAGCCCGACTAGCGGGAGTTTTTTTGAGCAGTTCTTC. Protein sequence: CASSPTSGSFFEQFF. The chain recombines TRBV6-5 with TRBJ2-1, with TRBD2 matching 12 bases. CDR3 length: 15 residues. V shed 6 bases, J shed 9 bases, and the junction held 9 bases outside the gene matches. Germline values: CDR1 MNHEY, CDR2 SVGAGI.